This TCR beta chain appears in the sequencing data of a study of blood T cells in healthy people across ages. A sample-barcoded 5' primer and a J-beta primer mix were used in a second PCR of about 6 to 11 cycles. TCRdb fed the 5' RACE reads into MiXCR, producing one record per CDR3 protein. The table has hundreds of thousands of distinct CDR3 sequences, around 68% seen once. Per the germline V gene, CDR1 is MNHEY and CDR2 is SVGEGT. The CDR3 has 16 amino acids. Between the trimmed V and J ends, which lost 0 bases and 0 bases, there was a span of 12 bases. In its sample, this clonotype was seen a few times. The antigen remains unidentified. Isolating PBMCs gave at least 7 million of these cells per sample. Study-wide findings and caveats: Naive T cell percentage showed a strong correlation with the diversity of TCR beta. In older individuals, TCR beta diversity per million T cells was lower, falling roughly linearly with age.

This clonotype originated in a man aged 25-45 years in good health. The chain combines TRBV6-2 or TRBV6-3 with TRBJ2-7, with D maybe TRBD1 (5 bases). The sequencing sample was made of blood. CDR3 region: CASSYSIAGNSYEQYF. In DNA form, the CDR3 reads TGTGCCAGCAGTTACTCGATCGCAGGGAACTCCTACGAGCAGTACTTC.